The 30 T cell receptor beta chains in this list originate from one sample, sequenced in a study of cytomegalovirus exposure and HLA in healthy donors (dated by TCRdb to about 2017). Library preparation used the immunoSEQ multiplex PCR assay. For the multiplex PCR, a mixture combining 60 forward primers for TCR Vbeta segments and 13 reverse primers for TCR Jbeta segments was used. Here the immuneACCESS table is served through TCRdb, limited to in-frame sequences with V and J called. Missing clones are a known gap in these copies; in checked studies unresolved V genes cover under half, and the rest lacks a known reason. In this sample the table shows 100,000 or so clones, 60% to 75% of which occur a single time. The ten largest clones add up to approximately 2.1% of the sample. The sample taken for sequencing was PBMCs. The receptors shown here come from a woman between 40 and 50 years old in good health and CMV-seronegative.

This chain connects TRBV4-3 to TRBJ1-5; D gene unclear. The V and J ends lost 2 bases and 4 bases respectively, with 21 bases between them. Germline V gives CDR1 LGHNA, CDR2 YSLEER. The CDR3 has 18 residues. The CDR3 nucleotides read TGCGCCAGCAGCCAAAATTACCGGGGAGGAAAACGGAATCAGCCCCAGCATTTT. It translates to CASSQNYRGGKRNQPQHF.

The V and J genes are TRBV7-9 and TRBJ2-5; a weak D match, TRBD1 (6 bases). The CDR3 is 15 amino acids. From germline, CDR1 is SEHNR and CDR2 FQNEAQ (reference sequence). Trimming took off 5 bases at V and 5 bases at J, with 18 bases between the two ends. The CDR3, as DNA: TGTGCCAGCAGCCCTACTTCAGGGGTGGTGGAGACCCAGTACTTC. It translates to CASSPTSGVVETQYF.

V gene TRBV28 combines with J gene TRBJ2-2, with 16 bases that match TRBD2. The CDR3 extends over 16 amino acids. V was clipped by 9 bases and J by 3 bases; unmatched bases: 4. Germline V gene sequence: CDR1 MDHEN, CDR2 SYDVKM. This chain's CDR3 is CASGTSGRVDTGELFF. The CDR3 DNA sequence: TGTGCCAGTGGGACTAGCGGGAGGGTCGACACCGGGGAGCTGTTTTTT.

This clone was seen only once. The V gene is TRBV30, the J gene TRBJ1-2; no firm D call. V was trimmed by 2 bases and J by 8 bases, leaving 9 bases between them. Germline values: CDR1 GTSNPN, CDR2 SVGIG (reference sequence). The CDR3 spans 11 residues. CDR3 sequence (DNA): TGTGCCTGGAGTCTAGGAGGAGGCTACACCTTC. This gives the protein CAWSLGGGYTF.

This clone was counted a single time. This sample also contains other DNA sequences that code for the same CDR3. The chain combines TRBV10-3 with TRBJ2-3, with 7 bases fitting TRBD1. The CDR3 contains 15 residues. Germline V CDR1 and CDR2: ENHRY, SYGVKD. Unmatched junction bases numbered 3, after V lost 3 bases and J lost 0 bases. The CDR3 reads CAISEGGTSTDTQYF. CDR3 in DNA: TGTGCCATCAGTGAAGGGGGCACTAGCACAGATACGCAGTATTTT.

CDR3 protein: CAHVRARIEAFF. The CDR3 nucleotides read TGTGCCCACGTCAGGGCGAGGATTGAAGCTTTCTTT. The chain is built from TRBV30 and TRBJ1-1; the D gene is possibly TRBD1 (5 bases). CDR1 is GTSNPN and CDR2 is SVGIG in the germline V gene (reference sequence). V was cut by 8 bases and J by 7 bases, with 17 bases left in between. This CDR3 spans 12 amino acids.

The chain recombines TRBV4-3 with TRBJ2-1; possible D gene TRBD1, 5 bases. Trimming took 1 base from V and 8 from J, leaving 12 bases between them. Germline V CDR1 and CDR2: LGHNA, YSLEER. CDR3 length equals 14 residues. Here the CDR3 reads CASSQGDWGDEQFF. The CDR3 region has the DNA TGCGCCAGCAGCCAAGGAGATTGGGGCGATGAGCAGTTCTTC.

This chain connects TRBV30 to TRBJ2-5, with no clear D. Germline V CDR1 and CDR2: GTSNPN, SVGIG (reference sequence). The CDR3 length is 15 residues. Trimming removed 2 bases at V and 1 base at J, with 14 bases between. The CDR3: CAWSPLRSAQETQYF. The CDR3 region has the DNA TGTGCCTGGAGTCCCCTGCGTTCCGCCCAAGAGACCCAGTACTTC.

This clone was seen a handful of times. This rearrangement joins TRBV30 to TRBJ1-1; D perhaps matches TRBD1 (6 bases). Germline V gene data show CDR1 as GTSNPN and CDR2 as SVGIG (reference sequence). This CDR3 has 11 amino acids. The V and J ends lost 4 bases and 5 bases respectively, with 8 bases between them. CDR3 region: CAWTQGTEAFF. The CDR3 DNA reads as TGTGCCTGGACCCAGGGGACTGAAGCTTTCTTT.

This clone was counted only a few times. This chain links TRBV6-5 with TRBJ2-7, with 7 nucleotides matching TRBD2. J was trimmed by 6 bases and V by 8 bases; bases with no gene match: 10. CDR1 and CDR2 from the germline V gene are MNHEY and SVGAGI. The CDR3 loop spans 13 amino acids. The CDR3 loop is CASQTLRGGEQYF. The CDR3 bases are TGTGCCAGCCAGACTTTGCGCGGGGGCGAGCAGTACTTC.

The chain joins TRBV7-3 to TRBJ2-1; 8 bases are a match to TRBD2. Germline V gene data show CDR1 as SGHTA and CDR2 as FQGTGA. After removal of 5 bases from V and 7 bases from J, the junction contained 10 bases not matched to a gene. CDR3 length: 15 residues. CDR3: CASSPPGLGGNEQFF. The CDR3, as DNA: TGTGCCAGCAGCCCCCCGGGACTAGGGGGTAATGAGCAGTTCTTC.

This clone was found once. J is TRBJ2-2 and V is TRBV11-1, with 7 bases fitting TRBD2. This CDR3 has 13 amino acids. Trimming at V came to 5 bases and at J to 7 bases, leaving 4 bases not matched to a gene. The germline CDR1 and CDR2 sequences are SGHAT and FQDESV (reference sequence). The chain's CDR3 is CASSPTSHGELFF. Written as DNA, the CDR3 is TGTGCCAGCAGCCCGACTAGCCACGGGGAGCTGTTTTTT.

Here the CDR3 reads CAISESRGGDTGELFF. The CDR3 nucleotides are TGTGCCATCAGTGAGTCTCGCGGGGGGGACACCGGGGAGCTGTTTTTT. V usage is TRBV10-3 and J usage is TRBJ2-2, with 9 bases that match TRBD2. The J segment lost 3 bases and the V segment lost 0 bases, leaving 2 bases of the junction unmatched. Germline CDR1 and CDR2: ENHRY and SYGVKD. The CDR3 consists of 16 residues.

J is TRBJ1-6 and V is TRBV4-2; 8 nucleotides line up with TRBD1. The germline CDR1 and CDR2 sequences are LGHNA and YNFKEQ. The J segment lost 9 bases and the V segment lost 0 bases, leaving 4 bases of the junction unmatched. CDR3 size: 15 residues. The CDR3: CASSQEAGGLSPLHF. The CDR3 bases are TGTGCCAGCAGCCAAGAAGCAGGGGGCCTTTCACCCCTCCACTTT.

This clone came up once. The genes are TRBV2 and TRBJ2-1; the match to TRBD2 covers 8 bases. The CDR3 is 15 amino acids. Unmatched junction bases numbered 0, after V lost 2 bases and J lost 0 bases. Germline-derived CDR1 and CDR2 are SNHLY and FYNNEI. The CDR3 protein is CASSESGSSYNEQFF. As DNA, the CDR3 is TGTGCCAGCAGTGAAAGCGGGAGCTCCTACAATGAGCAGTTCTTC. Full variable domain (outside the CDR3, taken from reference TRBV2 and TRBJ2-1): EPEVTQTPSHQVTQMGQEVILRCVPISNHLYFYWYRQILGQKVEFLVSFYNNEISEKSEIFDDQFSVERPDGSNFTLKIRSTKLEDSAMYFCASSESGSSYNEQFFGPGTRLTVL.

The chain has TRBV14 and TRBJ2-3; 11 bases match TRBD1. The CDR3 has 17 amino acids. V gave up 3 bases and J gave up 2 bases; unmatched junction bases: 7. Looked up from germline, CDR1 is SGHDN and CDR2 is FVKESK. The CDR3 DNA reads TGTGCCAGCAGCCAGAGGGACAGGGGGAGGAACACAGATACGCAGTATTTT. Translation gives CASSQRDRGRNTDTQYF.

The V gene is TRBV2, the J gene TRBJ2-1; the D gene is possibly TRBD1 (5 bases). Trimming took off 1 base at V and 8 bases at J, with 15 bases between the two ends. This CDR3 spans 15 amino acids. CDR1 and CDR2 (germline): SNHLY, FYNNEI. The CDR3 bases are TGTGCCAGCAGTGAAGAGGGGCGACCCAAGGATGAGCAGTTCTTC. Residues: CASSEEGRPKDEQFF.

The chain links TRBV29-1 to TRBJ1-1; maybe TRBD1 (5 bases). Per the germline V gene, CDR1 is SQVTM and CDR2 is ANQGSEA. Trimming cost V 3 bases and J 5 bases, with 7 bases left between them. CDR3 length: 11 residues. In DNA form, the CDR3 reads TGCAGCGTTGACAGGGATACTGAAGCTTTCTTT. Its protein product is CSVDRDTEAFF.

This clone came up once. This chain connects TRBV5-4 to TRBJ1-5; 9 bases are a match to TRBD1. The CDR3 has 15 residues. Germline-derived CDR1 and CDR2 are SGHNT and YYREEE (reference sequence). V was clipped by 0 bases and J by 7 bases; unmatched bases: 5. CDR3 in amino acids: CASSLGGQGDQPQHF. DNA for the CDR3: TGTGCCAGCAGCTTGGGGGGACAGGGTGACCAGCCCCAGCATTTT.

The chain joins TRBV6-5 to TRBJ2-5, with D possibly matching TRBD1 (6 bases). The J call is uncertain, as TRBJ2-7 better fits the DNA end. Per the germline V gene, CDR1 is MNHEY and CDR2 is SVGAGI. This CDR3 region has 14 residues. CDR3 sequence reads: CASSWKQGSYEQYF. CDR3 bases: TGTGCCAGCAGTTGGAAACAGGGCTCCTACGAGCAGTACTTC.

The chain uses TRBV23-1 and TRBJ2-7; a possible D gene is TRBD2 (7 bases). Being an ORF, TRBV23-1 has a function that is uncertain. The V and J ends lost 6 bases and 6 bases respectively, with 15 bases between them. The CDR3 runs to 13 residues. In DNA form, the CDR3 reads TGCGCCAGCAGGGGTGAGGGAGGGGGCGAGCAGTACTTC. Translated, it gives CASRGEGGGEQYF.

This clone was picked up a small number of times. This rearrangement joins TRBV18 to TRBJ2-1, with 11 positions matching TRBD1. V trimming: 3 bases; J trimming: 7 bases; junction bases outside the gene matches: 5. Germline V gene sequence: CDR1 KGHSH, CDR2 LQKENI. The CDR3 has 15 amino acids. The CDR3 sequence is CASSPRTGGWNEQFF. CDR3 DNA sequence: TGTGCCAGCTCACCGCGGACAGGGGGCTGGAATGAGCAGTTCTTC.

This chain uses TRBV13 with TRBJ2-1; TRBD2 agrees at 9 bases. Germline V gives CDR1 PRHDT, CDR2 FYEKMQ (reference sequence). There are 13 residues in the CDR3. Unmatched junction bases numbered 5, after V lost 5 bases and J lost 9 bases. Written as DNA, the CDR3 is TGTGCCAGCAGCGCCCAGCGGGAGGTTGAGCAGTTCTTC. Protein: CASSAQREVEQFF.

CDR3: CASNPGTVYNEQFF. CDR3 DNA: TGCGCCAGCAACCCCGGGACAGTATACAATGAGCAGTTCTTC. This chain connects TRBV5-1 to TRBJ2-1, with 7 bases identical to TRBD1. J was trimmed by 4 bases and V by 6 bases; bases with no gene match: 7. CDR3 size: 14 residues. CDR1 is SGHRS, CDR2 YFSETQ, per germline.

This clone was observed a handful of times. The CDR3 protein is CASSLGQSDNEQFF. The CDR3 region has the DNA TGCGCCAGCAGCTTGGGCCAGTCAGACAATGAGCAGTTCTTC. The J gene is TRBJ2-1, the V gene TRBV5-1; no clear D gene. With 0 bases removed from V and 5 bases from J, the gap between germline ends came to 9 bases. Germline V CDR1 and CDR2: SGHRS, YFSETQ. This CDR3 has 14 residues.

J is TRBJ1-1 and V is TRBV7-9; D ambiguous. Trimming pared 5 bases from V and 9 bases from J, leaving 10 bases between. Germline V gene lookup returns CDR1 SEHNR and CDR2 FQNEAQ (reference sequence). The length of the CDR3 is 11 residues. This chain's CDR3 is CASSQRGKAFF. The CDR3 DNA sequence: TGTGCCAGCAGCCAGCGAGGGAAAGCTTTCTTT.

The chain uses TRBV28 and TRBJ1-5, with D tentatively TRBD1 (5 bases). The CDR3 sequence is 18 residues long. Per the germline V gene, CDR1 is MDHEN and CDR2 is SYDVKM. V was trimmed by 2 bases and J by 7 bases, leaving 24 bases between them. The CDR3 coding sequence is TGTGCCAGCAGTTTAGGTGGGTCCGGGGGAAGGTTAAGCCAGCCCCAGCATTTT. Translation: CASSLGGSGGRLSQPQHF.

This chain links TRBV5-6 with TRBJ2-7; D is unclear. CDR3 length: 11 amino acids. Trimming shortened V by 4 bases and J by 4 bases, and 6 bases separated the two germline ends. Germline CDR1 and CDR2: SGHDT and YYEEEE. The CDR3 DNA reads TGTGCCAGCAGCCGCGATTACGAGCAGTACTTC. This sequence encodes CASSRDYEQYF. The variable domain in full, with the rest retrieved from reference TRBV5-6 and TRBJ2-7, is DAGVTQSPTHLIKTRGQQVTLRCSPKSGHDTVSWYQQALGQGPQFIFQYYEEEERQRGNFPDRFSGHQFPNYSSELNVNALLLGDSALYLCASSRDYEQYFGPGTRLTVT.

This clone was detected a few times. The rearrangement joins TRBV7-6 to TRBJ2-5, with D perhaps TRBD2 (5 bases). The J call may be mistaken, given a closer DNA end match to TRBJ2-7. Germline V gene lookup returns CDR1 SGHVS and CDR2 FNYEAQ. This CDR3 region has 15 residues. For the CDR3, the DNA is TGTGCCAGCAGCTTAGTTTCGGGGAATAGCTACGAGCAGTACTTC. This translates into CASSLVSGNSYEQYF.

This clone was observed once. The chain carries TRBV7-3 and TRBJ2-1; D perhaps matches TRBD1 (5 bases). V lost 2 bases and J 7 bases, leaving 12 bases between the germline ends. Looked up from germline, CDR1 is SGHTA and CDR2 is FQGTGA. The CDR3 extends over 14 amino acids. The CDR3 region is CASSLRPGWNEQFF. DNA for the CDR3: TGTGCCAGCAGCTTACGACCAGGGTGGAATGAGCAGTTCTTC.